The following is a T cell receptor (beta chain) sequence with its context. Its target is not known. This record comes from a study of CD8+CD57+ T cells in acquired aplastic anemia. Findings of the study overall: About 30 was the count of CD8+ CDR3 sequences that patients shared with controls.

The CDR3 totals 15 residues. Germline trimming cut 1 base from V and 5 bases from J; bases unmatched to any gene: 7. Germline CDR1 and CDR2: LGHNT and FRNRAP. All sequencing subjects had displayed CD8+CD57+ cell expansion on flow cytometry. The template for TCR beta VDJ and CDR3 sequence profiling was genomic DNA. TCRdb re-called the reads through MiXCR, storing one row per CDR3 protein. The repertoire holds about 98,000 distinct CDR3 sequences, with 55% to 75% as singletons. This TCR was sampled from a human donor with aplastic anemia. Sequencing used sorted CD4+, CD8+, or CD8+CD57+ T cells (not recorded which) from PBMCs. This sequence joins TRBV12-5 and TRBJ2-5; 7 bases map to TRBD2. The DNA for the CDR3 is TGTGCTAGTGGTTTGGACCCAGCGGGGTGGGAGACCCAGTACTTC. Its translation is CASGLDPAGWETQYF. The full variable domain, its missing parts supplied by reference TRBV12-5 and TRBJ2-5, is DARVTQTPRHKVTEMGQEVTMRCQPILGHNTVFWYRQTMMQGLELLAYFRNRAPLDDSGMPKDRFSAEMPDATLATLKIQPSEPRDSAVYFCASGLDPAGWETQYFGPGTRLLVL.